This passage covers 13 T cell receptor beta chains from one sample sequenced in a study of T-cell reconstitution after alpha-beta-depleted transplantation in children. It was with unique molecular identifiers that the TCRbeta library was prepared. TCRdb analysed the PCR reads with MiXCR anew, one entry per CDR3 protein. The sample shows 350,000 to 500,000 distinct CDR3 sequences, roughly 44% of them seen only once. Sequenced material: PBMCs, taken before TCRalphabeta/CD19-depleted stem cell transplant. The source is a girl aged 2-10 years with aplastic anemia, due to receive a stem cell transplant.

This clonotype has only a few counts. The chain combines TRBV10-3 with TRBJ2-1; 12 bases fit TRBD1. The germline V gene has CDR1 ENHRY and CDR2 SYGVKD. Losses at the gene ends were 4 bases for V and 5 bases for J; bases not matched to a gene: 3. The CDR3 spans 15 residues. The CDR3 bases are TGTGCCATCAGTGTGGGGACAGGGGGCGACAATGAGCAGTTCTTC. Translating it yields CAISVGTGGDNEQFF.

This clonotype appeared a single time. The CDR3, as DNA: TGCAGTGCTAGAGACTTCGGCGGAGTTCAAGAGACCCAGTACTTC. Translating gives CSARDFGGVQETQYF. The chain employs TRBV20-1 and TRBJ2-5; D remains unclear. Trimming left V 0 bases short and J 2 bases short, with 13 bases between. Germline lookup yields CDR1 DFQATT and CDR2 SNEGSKA (reference sequence). The CDR3 sequence is 15 residues long.

This clonotype was recorded many times. One end of the junction fails to match germline, which may point to a read error. The V gene is TRBV12-3 or TRBV12-4, the J gene TRBJ2-7, with a possible D match to TRBD2 (5 bases). This CDR3 region has 15 residues. The CDR3 sequence: CASSLAGGGSYEQYF. In nucleotides, the CDR3 is TGCGCCAGCAGCCTGGCAGGAGGAGGTTCCTACGAGCAGTACTTC.

The V and J genes are TRBV28 and TRBJ2-1; TRBD2 matches 9 bases. Trimming cost V 8 bases and J 4 bases; bases outside gene matches: 9. Germline V gives CDR1 MDHEN, CDR2 SYDVKM. There are 15 residues in the CDR3. The CDR3 DNA follows: TGTGCCAGCCGGGGCATAGCGGGAGCGTACAATGAGCAGTTCTTC. It yields the protein CASRGIAGAYNEQFF.

There are many counts of this clonotype. V and J are TRBV28 and TRBJ1-2; D unresolved. V was pared by 6 bases and J by 4 bases, with 6 bases between. Per the germline V gene, CDR1 is MDHEN and CDR2 is SYDVKM. The CDR3 length is 11 residues. As DNA, the CDR3 is TGTGCCAGCAGCGGAGGCTATGGCTACACCTTC. Protein: CASSGGYGYTF.

The V call is TRBV7-4, the J call TRBJ1-1; 7 bases match TRBD1. Germline values: CDR1 SGHVT, CDR2 SQSDAQ. This CDR3 has 16 amino acids. J gave up 0 bases and V 3 bases, and 7 bases lay outside the gene matches. The CDR3 reads CASSLGQPLLNTEAFF. DNA for the CDR3: TGTGCCAGCAGCTTGGGACAGCCCCTACTGAACACTGAAGCTTTCTTT. Complete variable domain (other parts from reference TRBV7-4 and TRBJ1-1): GAGVSQSPRYKVAKRGRDVALRCDSISGHVTLYWYRQTLGQGSEVLTYSQSDAQRDKSGRPSGRFSAERPERSVSTLKIQRTEQGDSAVYLCASSLGQPLLNTEAFFGQGTRLTVV.

J is TRBJ1-1 and V is TRBV11-2, with 9 bases identical to TRBD1. The CDR3 runs 15 residues. Germline CDR1 SGHAT, CDR2 FQNNGV. V shed 5 bases, J shed 6 bases, and the junction held 10 bases outside the gene matches. CDR3 coding DNA: TGTGCCAGCAGCCCATCCGACAGGGGGAGGGCTGAAGCTTTCTTT. Its translation: CASSPSDRGRAEAFF.

This clonotype showed up just a few times. V is TRBV7-9 and J is TRBJ1-4; D may be TRBD1 (5 bases). The CDR3 contains 14 residues. The ends were cut back, 7 bases at V and 7 bases at J, with 16 bases in the middle. Per germline, CDR1 SEHNR and CDR2 FQNEAQ (reference sequence). CDR3 nucleotide sequence: TGTGCCAGCACTCGGGAAGGGGCAGGTGAAAAACTGTTTTTT. This translates into CASTREGAGEKLFF.

This clonotype has a handful of counts. The J gene is TRBJ1-1, the V gene TRBV7-9; no definite D call. The CDR3 loop spans 12 amino acids. V dropped 5 bases and J dropped 5 bases, with 9 bases sitting between them. The germline CDR1 and CDR2 sequences are SEHNR and FQNEAQ (reference sequence). The CDR3 sequence: CASSPIDTEAFF. CDR3 coding DNA: TGTGCCAGCAGCCCCATCGATACTGAAGCTTTCTTT.

The J gene is TRBJ2-2, the V gene TRBV14, with D possibly being TRBD1 (5 bases). The CDR3 runs to 15 residues. Germline loops: CDR1 SGHDN, CDR2 FVKESK. The V end lost 5 bases, the J end lost 6 bases, and 16 bases lay between the germline ends. CDR3 region: CASSKLQGPAGELFF. The CDR3 region has the DNA TGTGCCAGCAGCAAACTCCAGGGTCCGGCCGGGGAGCTGTTTTTT.

This chain links TRBV7-9 with TRBJ2-3, with 7 bases matching TRBD1. V was pared by 2 bases and J by 0 bases, with 5 bases of the junction left unmatched. The CDR3 runs 16 residues. Germline-derived CDR1 and CDR2 are SEHNR and FQNEAQ (reference sequence). The CDR3 coding sequence is TGTGCCAGCAGCTTATCCGAGGGGGCGAGCACAGATACGCAGTATTTT. It is translated as CASSLSEGASTDTQYF.

The chain is built from TRBV20-1 and TRBJ2-3; TRBD2 aligns across 12 bases. The CDR3 has 16 residues. The V and J ends lost 1 base and 3 bases, in that order; junction bases with no gene match: 5. The germline CDR1 and CDR2 sequences are DFQATT and SNEGSKA (reference sequence). CDR3 sequence (DNA): TGCAGTGCTAGAGGAGGGACTAGCGGGCCAACAGATACGCAGTATTTT. As protein: CSARGGTSGPTDTQYF.

This clonotype has more than one count but fewer than ten. This chain uses TRBV5-1 with TRBJ2-5; possible D gene TRBD2, 6 bases. V lost 4 bases, J lost 5 bases, and 12 bases lay in between. This CDR3 contains 13 residues. Per the germline V gene, CDR1 is SGHRS and CDR2 is YFSETQ. CDR3 in amino acids: CASSPGVAETQYF. CDR3 coding DNA: TGCGCCAGCAGCCCGGGAGTTGCTGAGACCCAGTACTTC.